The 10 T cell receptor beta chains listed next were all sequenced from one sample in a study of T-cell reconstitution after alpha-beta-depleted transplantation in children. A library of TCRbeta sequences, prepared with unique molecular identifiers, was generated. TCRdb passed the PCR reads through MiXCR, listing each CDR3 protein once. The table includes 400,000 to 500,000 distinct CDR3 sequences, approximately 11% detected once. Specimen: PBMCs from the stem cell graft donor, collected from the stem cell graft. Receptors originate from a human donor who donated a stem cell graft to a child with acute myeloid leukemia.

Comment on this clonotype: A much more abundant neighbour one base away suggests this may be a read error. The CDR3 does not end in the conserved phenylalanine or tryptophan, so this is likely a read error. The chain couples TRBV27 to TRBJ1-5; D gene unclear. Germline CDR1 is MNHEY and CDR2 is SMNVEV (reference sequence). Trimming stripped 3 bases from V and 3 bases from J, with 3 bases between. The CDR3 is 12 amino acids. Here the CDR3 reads CASSFTNQPQHL. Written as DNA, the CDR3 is TGTGCCAGCAGTTTCACCAATCAGCCCCAGCATTTA.

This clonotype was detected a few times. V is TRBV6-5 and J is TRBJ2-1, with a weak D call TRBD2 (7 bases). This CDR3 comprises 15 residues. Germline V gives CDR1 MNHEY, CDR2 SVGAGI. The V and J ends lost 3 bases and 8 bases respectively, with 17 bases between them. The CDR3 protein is CASSYWGGAEDEQFF. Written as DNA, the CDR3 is TGTGCCAGCAGTTATTGGGGGGGGGCGGAAGATGAGCAGTTCTTC.

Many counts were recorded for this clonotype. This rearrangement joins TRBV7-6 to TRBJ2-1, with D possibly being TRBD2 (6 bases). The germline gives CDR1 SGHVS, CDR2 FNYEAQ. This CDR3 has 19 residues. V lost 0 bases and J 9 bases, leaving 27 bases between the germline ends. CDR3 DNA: TGTGCCAGCAGCTTAGCAAGGTCGGGTCTATCTCAGGGAGGTATTGAGCAGTTCTTC. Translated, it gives CASSLARSGLSQGGIEQFF.

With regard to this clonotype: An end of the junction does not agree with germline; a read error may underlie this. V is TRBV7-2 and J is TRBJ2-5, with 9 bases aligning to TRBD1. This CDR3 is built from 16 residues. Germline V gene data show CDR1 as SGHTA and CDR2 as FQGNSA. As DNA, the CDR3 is TGTGCCAGCAGCTTGGGGGGGAGACAGGGGGGTAGGGATATGAACTTC. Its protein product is CASSLGGRQGGRDMNF. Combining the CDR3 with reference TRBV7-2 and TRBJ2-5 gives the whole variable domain GAGVSQSPSNKVTEKGKDVELRCDPISGHTALYWYRQSLGQGLEFLIYFQGNSAPDKSGLPSDRFSAERTGGSVSTLTIQRTQQEDSAVYLCASSLGGRQGGRDMNFGPGTRLLVL.

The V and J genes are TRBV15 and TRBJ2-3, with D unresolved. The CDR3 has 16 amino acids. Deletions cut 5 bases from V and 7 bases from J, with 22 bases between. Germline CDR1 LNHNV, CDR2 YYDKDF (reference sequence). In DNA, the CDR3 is TGTGCCACCAGCTCCCGCAGGACGGACCCACTGAATACGCAGTATTTT. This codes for CATSSRRTDPLNTQYF.

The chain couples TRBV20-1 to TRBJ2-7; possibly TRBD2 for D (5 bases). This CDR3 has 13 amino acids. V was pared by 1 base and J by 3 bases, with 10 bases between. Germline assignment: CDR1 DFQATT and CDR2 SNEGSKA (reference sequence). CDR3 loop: CSARVIGSYEQYF. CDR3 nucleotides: TGCAGTGCTAGAGTGATAGGGAGCTACGAGCAGTACTTC.

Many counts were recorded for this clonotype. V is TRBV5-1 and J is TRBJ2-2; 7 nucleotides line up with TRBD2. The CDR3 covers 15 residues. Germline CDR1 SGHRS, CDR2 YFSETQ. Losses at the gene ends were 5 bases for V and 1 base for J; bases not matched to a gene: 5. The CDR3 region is CASSVAGVNTGELFF. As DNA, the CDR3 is TGCGCCAGCAGTGTGGCGGGGGTGAACACCGGGGAGCTGTTTTTT.

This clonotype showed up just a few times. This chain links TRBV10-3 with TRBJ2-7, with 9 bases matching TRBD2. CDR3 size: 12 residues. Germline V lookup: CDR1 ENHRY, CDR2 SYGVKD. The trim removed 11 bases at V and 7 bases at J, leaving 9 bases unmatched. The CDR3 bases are TGTGCCTCCTCCGGGACTAGCTTTGAGCAGTACTTC. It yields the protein CASSGTSFEQYF.

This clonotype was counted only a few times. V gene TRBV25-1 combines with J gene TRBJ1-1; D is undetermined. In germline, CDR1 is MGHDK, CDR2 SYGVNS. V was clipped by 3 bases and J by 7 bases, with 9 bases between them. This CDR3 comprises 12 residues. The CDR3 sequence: CASSDLVGEAFF. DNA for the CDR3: TGTGCCAGCAGTGATCTGGTGGGTGAAGCTTTCTTT.

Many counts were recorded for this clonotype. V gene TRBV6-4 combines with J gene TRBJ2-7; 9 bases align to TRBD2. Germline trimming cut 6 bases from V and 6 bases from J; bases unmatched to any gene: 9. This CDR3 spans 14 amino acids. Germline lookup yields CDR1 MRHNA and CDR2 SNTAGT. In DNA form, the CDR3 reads TGTGCCAGCAGCCTTGTAGCGGGAGTGACCGAGCAGTACTTC. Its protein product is CASSLVAGVTEQYF.